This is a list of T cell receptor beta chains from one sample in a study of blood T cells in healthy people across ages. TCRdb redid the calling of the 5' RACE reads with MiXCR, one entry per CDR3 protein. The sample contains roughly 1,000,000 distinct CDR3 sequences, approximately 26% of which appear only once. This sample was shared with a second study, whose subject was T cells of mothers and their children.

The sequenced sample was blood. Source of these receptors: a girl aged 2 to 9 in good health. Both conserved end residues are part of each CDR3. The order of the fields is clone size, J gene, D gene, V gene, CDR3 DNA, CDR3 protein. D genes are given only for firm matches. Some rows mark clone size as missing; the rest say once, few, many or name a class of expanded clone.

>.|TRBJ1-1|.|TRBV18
TGTGCCAGCTCAAACCCAGGCCTGGACACTGAAGCTTTCTTT
CASSNPGLDTEAFF
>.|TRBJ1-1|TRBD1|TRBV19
TGTGCCAGTAGTAGGACAGGGGGAATGGTGAACACTGAAGCTTTCTTT
CASSRTGGMVNTEAFF
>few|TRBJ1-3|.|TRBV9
TGTGCCAGCAGCGGGTCGGGATCTGGAAACACCATATATTTT
CASSGSGSGNTIYF
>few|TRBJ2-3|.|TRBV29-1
TGCAGCGTTGGACCCAGGGGTGCAGATACGCAGTATTTT
CSVGPRGADTQYF
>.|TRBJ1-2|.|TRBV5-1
TGCGCCAGCAGCTTGATTGTTTCCGGAGTCTATGGCTACACCTTC
CASSLIVSGVYGYTF
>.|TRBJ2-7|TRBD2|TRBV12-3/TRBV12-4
TGTGCCAGCAGTTTGAGCGGGAGGGCCCACGAGCAGTACTTC
CASSLSGRAHEQYF
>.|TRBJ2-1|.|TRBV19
TGTGCCACCGAGAGGGCAGATTACAATGAGCAGTTCTTC
CATERADYNEQFF
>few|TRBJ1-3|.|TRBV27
TGTGCCAGCCACAGGGTTAGTTCGTCGCCTGGAAACACCATATATTTT
CASHRVSSSPGNTIYF
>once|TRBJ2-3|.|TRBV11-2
TGTGCCAGCAGCTTAGGCCCCGAAGGATTCATTGAGTATTTT
CASSLGPEGFIEYF
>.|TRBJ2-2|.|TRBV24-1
TGTGCCACCAAGGCAGGTCCAGAGGACACCGGGGAGCTGGTTTTT
CATKAGPEDTGELVF